This entry lists 19 T cell receptor beta chains sequenced from one sample in a study of Ad26.COV2.S vaccination and SARS-CoV-2 variants. This sample's treatment: approximately 18 received Ad26.COV2.S at low or high dose, single or two shots; several received placebo; per-sample allocation not given. At day 63 after the first vaccine or placebo injection, samples were drawn. Profiling relied on immunoSEQ multiplex PCR, and the TCRdb table lists in-frame clones only, not all of them. The data show approximately 350,000 clones, with 87% seen just once and roughly 3.1% held by the top ten. The sequencing used peripheral blood, collected in a trial of Ad26.COV2.S vaccine versus placebo. Receptors were obtained from a person aged 18 to 65 who received the Ad26.COV2.S COVID-19 vaccine or a placebo.

The V call is TRBV30, the J call TRBJ1-1; D gene unclear. There are 13 residues in the CDR3. Germline values: CDR1 GTSNPN, CDR2 SVGIG (reference sequence). V dropped 3 bases and J dropped 1 base, with 9 bases sitting between them. In nucleotides, the CDR3 is TGTGCCTGGAGGTGGGCAGAGAACACTGAAGCTTTCTTT. Protein sequence: CAWRWAENTEAFF.

This clone was seen more than once but under ten times. The chain carries TRBV11-3 and TRBJ2-1, with 16 bases lining up with TRBD2. The V gene's germline CDR1 is SGHNT and CDR2 YENEEA. This CDR3 has 15 residues. J lost 10 bases, V lost 4 bases, and 4 bases had no gene match. The CDR3 loop is CASSSGLAGGREQFF. CDR3 sequence (DNA): TGTGCCAGCAGCTCGGGACTAGCGGGGGGGCGCGAGCAGTTCTTC.

This clone has only a few counts. The CDR3 sequence is CASSVAGTGSTEQYF. CDR3 DNA: TGTGCCAGCAGCGTAGCGGGGACAGGGTCTACCGAGCAGTACTTC. The chain couples TRBV9 to TRBJ2-7, with 9 bases identical to TRBD1. Germline-derived CDR1 and CDR2 are SGDLS and YYNGEE. The ends lost 0 bases at V and 6 bases at J; junction bases unmatched: 7. CDR3 length: 15 amino acids.

The chain joins TRBV5-1 to TRBJ1-5; 7 nucleotides align to TRBD1. J was trimmed by 5 bases and V by 1 base; bases with no gene match: 6. This CDR3 has 15 residues. Germline assignment: CDR1 SGHRS and CDR2 YFSETQ. CDR3 protein: CASSLTGTDYQPQHF. DNA for the CDR3: TGCGCCAGCAGCTTGACCGGGACAGATTATCAGCCCCAGCATTTT.

V and J are TRBV27 and TRBJ2-6; possible D gene TRBD1, 6 bases. V was cut by 5 bases and J by 2 bases, with 10 bases left in between. The CDR3 is 15 amino acids. Germline V gene lookup returns CDR1 MNHEY and CDR2 SMNVEV (reference sequence). As DNA, the CDR3 is TGTGCCAGCAGTCTCCAGGGGACTGGGGCCAACGTCCTGACTTTC. It encodes CASSLQGTGANVLTF.

The rearrangement uses TRBV18 and TRBJ1-6; D unclear. The V gene lost 2 bases and the J gene lost 7 bases, with 15 bases spanning the gap. This CDR3 has 16 amino acids. CDR1 and CDR2 (germline): KGHSH, LQKENI. The CDR3 DNA sequence: TGTGCCAGCTCACCAGCGGTAGGCCAGCGGAATTCACCCCTCCACTTT. It encodes CASSPAVGQRNSPLHF. The full variable domain, completed using reference TRBV18 and TRBJ1-6, is NAGVMQNPRHLVRRRGQEARLRCSPMKGHSHVYWYRQLPEEGLKFMVYLQKENIIDESGMPKERFSAEFPKEGPSILRIQQVVRGDSAAYFCASSPAVGQRNSPLHFGNGTRLTVT.

This rearrangement joins TRBV9 to TRBJ2-1; tentatively, D is TRBD1 (5 bases). The germline V and J ends were trimmed by 0 bases and 4 bases, with 17 bases remaining between them. Per germline, CDR1 SGDLS and CDR2 YYNGEE. CDR3 size: 17 residues. The CDR3 reads CASSVARGTLQYNEQFF. CDR3 nucleotide sequence: TGTGCCAGCAGCGTAGCTAGGGGCACGCTCCAGTACAATGAGCAGTTCTTC.

The CDR3 DNA follows: TGTGCCAGCAGGGAGACAGGGTCGGGGGAGACCCAGTACTTC. It encodes CASRETGSGETQYF. The chain has TRBV5-5 and TRBJ2-5; 7 bases agree with TRBD1. Germline CDR1 SGHKS, CDR2 YYEKEE (reference sequence). The CDR3 runs to 14 residues. Trimming at V came to 5 bases and at J to 5 bases, leaving 9 bases not matched to a gene.

The V gene is TRBV11-3, the J gene TRBJ2-7; 7 bases are a match to TRBD1. Germline CDR1 is SGHNT and CDR2 is YENEEA. Trimming removed 6 bases from V and 2 bases from J; junction bases left unmatched: 7. The CDR3 extends over 14 amino acids. This chain's CDR3 is CASSSGTEPYEQYF. The DNA for the CDR3 is TGTGCCAGCAGTTCCGGGACAGAGCCCTACGAGCAGTACTTC.

V is TRBV27 and J is TRBJ2-5, with D possibly being TRBD2 (6 bases). This CDR3 region has 13 residues. V lost 6 bases and J 1 base, leaving 9 bases between the germline ends. Germline-derived CDR1 and CDR2 are MNHEY and SMNVEV (reference sequence). The CDR3 reads CASRGRSQETQYF. Here the CDR3 DNA reads TGTGCCAGCAGGGGGAGGAGCCAAGAGACCCAGTACTTC.

The V and J genes are TRBV6-5 and TRBJ2-7; perhaps TRBD1 as D (6 bases). The V and J ends lost 6 bases and 2 bases respectively, with 11 bases between them. This CDR3 region has 13 residues. Germline V gives CDR1 MNHEY, CDR2 SVGAGI. The chain's CDR3 is CASSRQETYEQYF. The CDR3 DNA reads as TGTGCCAGCAGCCGACAGGAAACCTACGAGCAGTACTTC.

To note about this clone: At one end the junction does not follow the germline gene, possibly because of a read error. This chain joins TRBV7-7 and TRBJ2-2, with TRBD2 matching over 8 bases. This CDR3 has 16 amino acids. The germline V gene has CDR1 SSHAT and CDR2 FNYEAQ (reference sequence). CDR3 DNA sequence: TGTGCTAGCAGCTTAGCCAGCGGGGGACCCACCGGGGAGCTGTTTTTT. It codes for CASSLASGGPTGELFF.

The chain joins TRBV7-3 to TRBJ1-6, with D tentatively TRBD1 (6 bases). In germline, CDR1 is SGHTA, CDR2 FQGTGA. This CDR3 is built from 13 residues. V was clipped by 8 bases and J by 7 bases, with 12 bases between them. This CDR3 is CASRWQGNSPLHF. CDR3 in DNA: TGTGCCAGCCGGTGGCAGGGGAATTCACCCCTCCACTTT.

This sequence joins TRBV7-9 and TRBJ2-5, with D uncertain. Per germline, CDR1 SEHNR and CDR2 FQNEAQ (reference sequence). Trimming removed 1 base from V and 4 bases from J, with 13 bases in between. The CDR3 sequence is 15 residues long. The CDR3 coding sequence is TGTGCCAGCAGCTTAGGGTTGGCAGGCGGAGAGACCCAGTACTTC. It yields the protein CASSLGLAGGETQYF.

The gene calls are TRBV24-1 and TRBJ2-2, with D possibly being TRBD2 (5 bases). Germline-derived CDR1 and CDR2 are KGHDR and SFDVKD. The CDR3 covers 12 residues. Between the trimmed V and J ends, which lost 12 bases and 5 bases, there was a span of 12 bases. CDR3 bases: TGTGCCTCTGACTCGGGAACCGGGGAGCTGTTTTTT. Protein sequence: CASDSGTGELFF.

The CDR3 nucleotides are TGTGCCAGGACACTAGCGGCTCACAATGAGCAGTTCTTC. It is translated as CARTLAAHNEQFF. The chain carries TRBV24-1 and TRBJ2-1, with 8 positions matching TRBD2. CDR3 size: 13 residues. Per germline, CDR1 KGHDR and CDR2 SFDVKD. The V gene end was trimmed by 11 bases and the J gene end by 5 bases; junction bases not matched to a gene: 7.

The rearrangement uses TRBV7-9 and TRBJ1-1; TRBD1 agrees at 10 bases. The CDR3 spans 15 residues. Unmatched junction bases numbered 6, after V lost 5 bases and J lost 3 bases. Germline lookup yields CDR1 SEHNR and CDR2 FQNEAQ (reference sequence). Here the CDR3 DNA reads TGTGCCAGCAGCCCCTCGGGACAGGGGTACACTGAAGCTTTCTTT. Its translation: CASSPSGQGYTEAFF.

This chain uses TRBV6-6 with TRBJ2-5, with D perhaps TRBD2 (6 bases). The germline V gene encodes CDR1 MNHNY and CDR2 SVGAGI (reference sequence). V was cut by 0 bases and J by 2 bases, with 13 bases left in between. There are 16 residues in the CDR3. The CDR3 here is CASSYSIVAGQETQYF. Written as DNA, the CDR3 is TGTGCCAGCAGTTACTCGATTGTGGCGGGGCAAGAGACCCAGTACTTC.

This chain uses TRBV5-1 with TRBJ1-3; the D gene is possibly TRBD1 (5 bases). The CDR3 runs to 16 residues. The V gene lost 4 bases and the J gene lost 3 bases, with 17 bases spanning the gap. Germline loops: CDR1 SGHRS, CDR2 YFSETQ. The CDR3 sequence is CASSRTDSGIGNTIYF. CDR3 DNA sequence: TGCGCCAGCAGCAGAACCGACAGTGGGATTGGAAACACCATATATTTT.